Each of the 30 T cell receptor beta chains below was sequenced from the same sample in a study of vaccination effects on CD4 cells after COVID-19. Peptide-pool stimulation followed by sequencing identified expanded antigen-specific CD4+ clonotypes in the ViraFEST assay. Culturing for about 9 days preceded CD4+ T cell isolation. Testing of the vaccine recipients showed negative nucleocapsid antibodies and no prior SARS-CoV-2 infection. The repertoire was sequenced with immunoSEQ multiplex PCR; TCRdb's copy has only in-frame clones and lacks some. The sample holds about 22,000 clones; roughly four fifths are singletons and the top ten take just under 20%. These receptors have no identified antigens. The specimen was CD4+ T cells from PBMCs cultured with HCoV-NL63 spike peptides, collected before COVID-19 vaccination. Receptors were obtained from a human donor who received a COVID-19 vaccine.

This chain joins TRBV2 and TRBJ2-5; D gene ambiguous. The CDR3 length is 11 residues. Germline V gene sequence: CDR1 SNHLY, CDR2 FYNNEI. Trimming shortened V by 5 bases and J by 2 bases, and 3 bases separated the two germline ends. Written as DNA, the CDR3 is TGTGCCAGCAGTATTCAAGAGACCCAGTACTTC. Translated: CASSIQETQYF.

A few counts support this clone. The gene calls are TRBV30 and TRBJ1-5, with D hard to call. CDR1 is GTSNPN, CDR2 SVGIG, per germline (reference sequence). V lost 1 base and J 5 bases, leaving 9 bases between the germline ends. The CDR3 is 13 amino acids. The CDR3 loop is CAWSGGPDQPQHF. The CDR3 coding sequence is TGTGCCTGGAGTGGGGGTCCGGATCAGCCCCAGCATTTT.

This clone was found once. The CDR3 DNA follows: TGCGCCAGCAGCTTACAGGGGACTCGTTACACTGAAGCTTTCTTT. Translation gives CASSLQGTRYTEAFF. The chain combines TRBV5-1 with TRBJ1-1; 7 nucleotides align to TRBD1. Germline-derived CDR1 and CDR2 are SGHRS and YFSETQ. The CDR3 runs to 15 residues. Trimming at V came to 2 bases and at J to 3 bases, leaving 7 bases not matched to a gene.

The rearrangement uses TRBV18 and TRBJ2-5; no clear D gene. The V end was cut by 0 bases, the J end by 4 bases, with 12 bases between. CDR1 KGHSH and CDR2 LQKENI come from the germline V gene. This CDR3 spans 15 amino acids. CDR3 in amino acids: CASSPPVGLGETQYF. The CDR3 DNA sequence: TGTGCCAGCTCACCACCAGTCGGGTTGGGAGAGACCCAGTACTTC. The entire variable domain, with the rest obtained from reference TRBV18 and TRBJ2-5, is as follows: NAGVMQNPRHLVRRRGQEARLRCSPMKGHSHVYWYRQLPEEGLKFMVYLQKENIIDESGMPKERFSAEFPKEGPSILRIQQVVRGDSAAYFCASSPPVGLGETQYFGPGTRLLVL.

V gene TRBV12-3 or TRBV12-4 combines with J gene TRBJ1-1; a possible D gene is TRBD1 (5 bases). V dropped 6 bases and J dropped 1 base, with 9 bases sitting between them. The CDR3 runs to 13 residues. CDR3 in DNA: TGTGCCAGCAGAACAGGAGCGAACACTGAAGCTTTCTTT. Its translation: CASRTGANTEAFF.

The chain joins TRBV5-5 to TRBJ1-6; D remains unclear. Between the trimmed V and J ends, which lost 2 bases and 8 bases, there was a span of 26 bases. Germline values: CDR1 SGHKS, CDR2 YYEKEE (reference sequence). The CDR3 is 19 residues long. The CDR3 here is CASSFRSNFGRAGDSPLHF. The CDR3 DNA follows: TGTGCCAGCAGCTTCCGCTCCAACTTCGGAAGGGCCGGAGATTCACCCCTCCACTTT.

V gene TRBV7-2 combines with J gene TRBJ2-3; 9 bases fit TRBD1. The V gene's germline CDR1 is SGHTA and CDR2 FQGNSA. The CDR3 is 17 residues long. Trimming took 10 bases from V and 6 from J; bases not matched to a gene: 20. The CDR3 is CAIRPLRDREEWDTQYF. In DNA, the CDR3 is TGTGCCATCCGACCGCTGAGGGACAGGGAGGAGTGGGATACGCAGTATTTT.

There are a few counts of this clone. The CDR3 sequence is CASSSGTYEQYF. The CDR3 nucleotides read TGTGCCAGCAGCTCTGGGACCTACGAGCAGTACTTC. V and J are TRBV28 and TRBJ2-7, with unresolved D. The CDR3 sequence is 12 residues long. The germline gives CDR1 MDHEN, CDR2 SYDVKM. V lost 6 bases, J lost 2 bases, and 8 bases lay in between. Looking up the rest from reference TRBV28 and TRBJ2-7 gives the full variable domain: DVKVTQSSRYLVKRTGEKVFLECVQDMDHENMFWYRQDPGLGLRLIYFSYDVKMKEKGDIPEGYSVSREKKERFSLILESASTNQTSMYLCASSSGTYEQYFGPGTRLTVT.

CDR3 DNA: TGTGCCAGCAGCCCTCAGACTAGCGGGGGGGCGGAGACCCAGTACTTC. Its translation: CASSPQTSGGAETQYF. V gene TRBV9 combines with J gene TRBJ2-5; TRBD2 matches at 14 bases. Germline V gives CDR1 SGDLS, CDR2 YYNGEE. There are 16 residues in the CDR3. V gave up 4 bases and J gave up 5 bases; unmatched junction bases: 7. Based on the CDR3 plus reference TRBV9 and TRBJ2-5, the full variable domain is DSGVTQTPKHLITATGQRVTLRCSPRSGDLSVYWYQQSLDQGLQFLIQYYNGEERAKGNILERFSAQQFPDLHSELNLSSLELGDSALYFCASSPQTSGGAETQYFGPGTRLLVL.

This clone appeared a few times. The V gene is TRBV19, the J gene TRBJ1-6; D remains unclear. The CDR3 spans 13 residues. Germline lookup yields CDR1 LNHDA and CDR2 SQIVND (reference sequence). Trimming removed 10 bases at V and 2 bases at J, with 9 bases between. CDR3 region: CATGETYNSPLHF. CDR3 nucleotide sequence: TGTGCCACCGGGGAAACCTATAATTCACCCCTCCACTTT.

The CDR3 region is CASSLNGVPAYGYTF. The CDR3 coding sequence is TGCGCCAGCAGCCTAAACGGTGTCCCAGCTTATGGCTACACCTTC. The rearrangement joins TRBV5-1 to TRBJ1-2, with D hard to call. Between the trimmed V and J ends, which lost 4 bases and 5 bases, there was a span of 18 bases. Germline loops: CDR1 SGHRS, CDR2 YFSETQ. The CDR3 length is 15 residues.

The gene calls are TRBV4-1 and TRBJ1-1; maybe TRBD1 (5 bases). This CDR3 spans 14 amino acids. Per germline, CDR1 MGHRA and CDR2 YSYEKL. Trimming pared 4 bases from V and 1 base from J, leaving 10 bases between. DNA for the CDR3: TGCGCCAGCAGCCCAGGGTGGGGGAACACTGAAGCTTTCTTT. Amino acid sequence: CASSPGWGNTEAFF.

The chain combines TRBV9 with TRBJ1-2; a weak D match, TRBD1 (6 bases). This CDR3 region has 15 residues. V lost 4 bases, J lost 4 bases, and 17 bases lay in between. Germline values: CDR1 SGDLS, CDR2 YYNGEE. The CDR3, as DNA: TGTGCCAGCAGCCCCGGGGAGGGGGGGGTCTATGGCTACACCTTC. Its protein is CASSPGEGGVYGYTF.

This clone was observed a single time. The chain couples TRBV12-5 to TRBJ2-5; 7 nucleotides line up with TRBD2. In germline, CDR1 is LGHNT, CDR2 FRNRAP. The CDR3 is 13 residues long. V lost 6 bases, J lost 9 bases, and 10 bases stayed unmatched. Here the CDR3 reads CASGSGAGGSQYF. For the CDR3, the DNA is TGTGCTAGTGGGAGCGGGGCCGGGGGGTCCCAGTACTTC.

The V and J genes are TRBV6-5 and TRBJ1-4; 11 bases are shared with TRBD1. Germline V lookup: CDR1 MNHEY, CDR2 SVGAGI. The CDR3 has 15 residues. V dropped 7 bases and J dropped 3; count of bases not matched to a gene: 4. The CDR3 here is CASTWDRGANEKLFF. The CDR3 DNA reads TGTGCCAGCACCTGGGACAGGGGGGCTAATGAAAAACTGTTTTTT.

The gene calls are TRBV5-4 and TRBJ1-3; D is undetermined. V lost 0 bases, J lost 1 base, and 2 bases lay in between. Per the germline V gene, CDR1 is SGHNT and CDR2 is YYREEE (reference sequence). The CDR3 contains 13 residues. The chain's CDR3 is CASSLGSGNTIYF. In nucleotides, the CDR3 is TGTGCCAGCAGCTTGGGTTCTGGAAACACCATATATTTT.

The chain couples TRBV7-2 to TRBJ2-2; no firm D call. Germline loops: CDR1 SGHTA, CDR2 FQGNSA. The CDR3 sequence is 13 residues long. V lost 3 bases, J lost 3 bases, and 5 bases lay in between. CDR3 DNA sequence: TGTGCCAGCAGCTTTATCGACACCGGGGAGCTGTTTTTT. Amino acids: CASSFIDTGELFF.

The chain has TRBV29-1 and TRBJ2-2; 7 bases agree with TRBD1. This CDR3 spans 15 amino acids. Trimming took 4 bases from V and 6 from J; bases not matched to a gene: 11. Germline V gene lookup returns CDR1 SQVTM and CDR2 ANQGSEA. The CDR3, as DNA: TGCAGCGTTGGGGTCTCTCAGGGGGTTGCCGGGGAGCTGTTTTTT. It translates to CSVGVSQGVAGELFF.

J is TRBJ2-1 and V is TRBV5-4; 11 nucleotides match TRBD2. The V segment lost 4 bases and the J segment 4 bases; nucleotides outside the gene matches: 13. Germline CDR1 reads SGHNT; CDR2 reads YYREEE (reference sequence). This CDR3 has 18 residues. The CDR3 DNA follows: TGTGCCAGCAGCCCTGGGACTAGCGGACCACCGGAGTACAATGAGCAGTTCTTC. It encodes CASSPGTSGPPEYNEQFF.

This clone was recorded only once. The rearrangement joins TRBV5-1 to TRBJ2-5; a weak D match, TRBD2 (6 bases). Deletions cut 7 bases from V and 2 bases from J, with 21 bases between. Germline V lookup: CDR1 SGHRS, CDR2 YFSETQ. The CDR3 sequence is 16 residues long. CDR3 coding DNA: TGCGCCAGCCCTGGCGACTCGGGACTGATGCAAGAGACCCAGTACTTC. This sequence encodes CASPGDSGLMQETQYF.

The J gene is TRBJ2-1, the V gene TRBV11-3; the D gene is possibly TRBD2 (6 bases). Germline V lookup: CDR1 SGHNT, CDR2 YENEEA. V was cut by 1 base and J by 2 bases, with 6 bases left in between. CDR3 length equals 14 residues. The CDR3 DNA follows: TGTGCCAGCAGCTTAGCGGGGGCCTACAATGAGCAGTTCTTC. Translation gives CASSLAGAYNEQFF.

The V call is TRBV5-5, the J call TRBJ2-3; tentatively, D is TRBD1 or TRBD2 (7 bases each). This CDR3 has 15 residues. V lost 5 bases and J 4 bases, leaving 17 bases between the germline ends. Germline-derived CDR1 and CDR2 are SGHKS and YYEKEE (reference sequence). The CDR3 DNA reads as TGTGCCAGCAGTCGGGGGGCAGGGGGGGCAGATACGCAGTATTTT. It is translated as CASSRGAGGADTQYF. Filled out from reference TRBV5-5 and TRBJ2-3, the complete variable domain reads DAGVTQSPTHLIKTRGQQVTLRCSPISGHKSVSWYQQVLGQGPQFIFQYYEKEERGRGNFPDRFSARQFPNYSSELNVNALLLGDSALYLCASSRGAGGADTQYFGPGTRLTVL.

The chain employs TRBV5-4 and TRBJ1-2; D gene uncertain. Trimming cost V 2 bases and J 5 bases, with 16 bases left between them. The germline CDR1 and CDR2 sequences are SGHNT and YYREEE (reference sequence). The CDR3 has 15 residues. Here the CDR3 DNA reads TGTGCCAGCAGCTTTTCAATGACACCCGGATATGGCTACACCTTC. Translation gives CASSFSMTPGYGYTF.

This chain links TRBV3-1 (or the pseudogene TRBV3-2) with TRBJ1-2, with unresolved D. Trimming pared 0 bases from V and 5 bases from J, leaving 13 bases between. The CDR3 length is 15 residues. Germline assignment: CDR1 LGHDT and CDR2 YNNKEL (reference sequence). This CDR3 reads CASSQDIPGRYGYTF. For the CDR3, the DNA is TGTGCCAGCAGCCAAGATATACCAGGACGATATGGCTACACCTTC.

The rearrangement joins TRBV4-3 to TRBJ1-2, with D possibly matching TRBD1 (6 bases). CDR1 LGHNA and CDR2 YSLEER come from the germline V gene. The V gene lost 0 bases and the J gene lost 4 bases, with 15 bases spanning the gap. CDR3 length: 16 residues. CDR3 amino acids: CASSQDLITGIYGYTF. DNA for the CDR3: TGCGCCAGCAGCCAAGACTTAATAACAGGGATCTATGGCTACACCTTC.

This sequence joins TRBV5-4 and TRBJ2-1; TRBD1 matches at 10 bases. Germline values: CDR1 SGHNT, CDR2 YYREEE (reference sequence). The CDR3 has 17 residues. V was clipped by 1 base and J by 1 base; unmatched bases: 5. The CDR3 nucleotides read TGTGCCAGCAGCTTGAGACAGGGGGCTTTATCCTACAATGAGCAGTTCTTC. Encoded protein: CASSLRQGALSYNEQFF.

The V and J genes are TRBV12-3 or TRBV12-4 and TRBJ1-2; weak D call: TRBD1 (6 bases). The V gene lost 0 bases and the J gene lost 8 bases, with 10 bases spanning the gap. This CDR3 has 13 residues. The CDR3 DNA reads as TGTGCCAGCAGTTTAGCGGGGGCGCGGGGCTACACCTTC. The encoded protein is CASSLAGARGYTF.

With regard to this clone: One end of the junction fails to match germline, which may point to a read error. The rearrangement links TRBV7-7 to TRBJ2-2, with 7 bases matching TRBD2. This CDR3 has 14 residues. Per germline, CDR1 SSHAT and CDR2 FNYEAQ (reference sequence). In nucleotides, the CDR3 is TGTGCTAGCAGATCGGGGGGAGAAGCCGGGGAGCTGTTTTTT. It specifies CASRSGGEAGELFF.

This CDR3 is CASSYQGFMNTEAFF. For the CDR3, the DNA is TGTGCCAGCAGCTACCAGGGGTTTATGAACACTGAAGCTTTCTTT. This chain joins TRBV5-4 and TRBJ1-1, with D perhaps matching TRBD1 (6 bases). The CDR3 contains 15 residues. Trimming took off 3 bases at V and 0 bases at J, with 12 bases between the two ends. CDR1 SGHNT and CDR2 YYREEE come from the germline V gene (reference sequence).

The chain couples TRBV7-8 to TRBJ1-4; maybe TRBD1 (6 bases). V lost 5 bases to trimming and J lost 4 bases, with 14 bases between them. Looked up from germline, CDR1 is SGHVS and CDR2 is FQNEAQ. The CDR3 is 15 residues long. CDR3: CASSPGGHINEKLFF. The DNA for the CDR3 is TGTGCCAGCAGCCCGGGGGGACACATTAATGAAAAACTGTTTTTT.